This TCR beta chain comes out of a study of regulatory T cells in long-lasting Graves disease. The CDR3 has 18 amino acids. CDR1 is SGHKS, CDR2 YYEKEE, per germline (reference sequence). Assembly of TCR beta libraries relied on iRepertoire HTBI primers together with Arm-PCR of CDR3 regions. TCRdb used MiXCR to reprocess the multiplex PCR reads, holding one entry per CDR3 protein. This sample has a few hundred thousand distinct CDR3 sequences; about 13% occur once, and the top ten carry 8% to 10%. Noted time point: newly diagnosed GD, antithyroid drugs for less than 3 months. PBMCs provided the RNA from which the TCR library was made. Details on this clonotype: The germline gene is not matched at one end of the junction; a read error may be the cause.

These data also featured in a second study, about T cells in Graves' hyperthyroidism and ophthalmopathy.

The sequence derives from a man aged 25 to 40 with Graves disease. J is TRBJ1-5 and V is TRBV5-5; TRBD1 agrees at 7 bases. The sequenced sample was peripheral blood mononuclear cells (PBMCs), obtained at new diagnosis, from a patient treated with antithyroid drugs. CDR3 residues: CASSLDHRDSYSNQPRHF. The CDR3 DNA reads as TGTGCCAGCAGCTTGGATCACCGGGACAGTTATAGCAATCAGCCCCGGCATTTT.